The clone carrying this T cell receptor beta chain showed up just a few times. The antigen is undetermined. The data derive from a study of blood T cells in healthy people across ages. The study, taken as a whole, reports: There were more naive CD4+ cells and higher diversity in long-lived donors than in aged donors.

Sample-barcoded 5' priming and a J-beta primer mix drove a second PCR of about 7 to 11 cycles. TCRdb re-called the 5' RACE reads through MiXCR, storing one row per CDR3 protein. Seen here are more than 1 million distinct CDR3 sequences, under 55% observed once, and the top ten hold over 15%. The germline CDR1 and CDR2 sequences are DFQATT and SNEGSKA (reference sequence). V trimming: 4 bases; J trimming: 7 bases; junction bases outside the gene matches: 6. This CDR3 contains 14 residues. The V gene is TRBV20-1, the J gene TRBJ2-1; TRBD2 matches 11 bases. Sequencing was done on a sample of blood. This sequence originates from a woman aged 60-75 years in good health. This chain's CDR3 is CSAIAGGPRNEQFF. DNA for the CDR3: TGCAGTGCTATAGCGGGAGGGCCGCGGAATGAGCAGTTCTTC.